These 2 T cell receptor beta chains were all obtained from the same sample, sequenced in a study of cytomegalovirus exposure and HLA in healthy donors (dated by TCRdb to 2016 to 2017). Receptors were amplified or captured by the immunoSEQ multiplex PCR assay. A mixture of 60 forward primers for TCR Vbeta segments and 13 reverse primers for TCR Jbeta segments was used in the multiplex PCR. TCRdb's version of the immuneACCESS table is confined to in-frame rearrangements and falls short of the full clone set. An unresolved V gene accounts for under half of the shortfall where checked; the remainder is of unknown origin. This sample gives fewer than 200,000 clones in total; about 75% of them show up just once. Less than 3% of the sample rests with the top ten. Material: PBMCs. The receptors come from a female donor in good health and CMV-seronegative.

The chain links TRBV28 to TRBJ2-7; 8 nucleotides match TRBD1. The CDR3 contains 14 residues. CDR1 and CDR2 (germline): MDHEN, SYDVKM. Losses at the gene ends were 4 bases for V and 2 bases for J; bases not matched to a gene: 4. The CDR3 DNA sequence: TGTGCCAGCAGTTACCAGGGGGCCACCTACGAGCAGTACTTC. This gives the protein CASSYQGATYEQYF.

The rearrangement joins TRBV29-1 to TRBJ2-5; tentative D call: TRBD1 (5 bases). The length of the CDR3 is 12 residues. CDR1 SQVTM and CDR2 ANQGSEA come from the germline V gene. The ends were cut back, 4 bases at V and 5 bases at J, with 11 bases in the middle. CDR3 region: CSVVQVVETQYF. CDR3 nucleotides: TGCAGCGTTGTACAGGTGGTGGAGACCCAGTACTTC.